This is a list of T cell receptor beta chains from one sample in a study of cytomegalovirus exposure and HLA in healthy donors. The data were produced by immunoSEQ multiplex PCR, yet TCRdb's version contains in-frame clones alone and is incomplete. The repertoire holds 100,000 or so clones, with more than 9.5% as singletons. Sequencing was performed on PBMCs. All receptors come from a man aged 35 to 55 in good health and CMV-seropositive. The CDR3 runs from the conserved cysteine through the conserved F or W. The order of the fields is CDR3 DNA, CDR3 protein, V gene, D gene, clone size, J gene. D genes are given only for firm matches. Clone size is given for some rows only: seen once, a few or many times, or a class if the clone is expanded.

TGTGCCTGGAGTATCGGTGAGATCCCCGCAAAGACCCAGTACTTC,CAWSIGEIPAKTQYF,TRBV30,-,-,TRBJ2-5
TGTGCCAGCAGACCCGACAGGATAGGCGGAAACACCATATATTTT,CASRPDRIGGNTIYF,TRBV6-5,-,-,TRBJ1-3
TGTGCCAGCAGCAAGAGGGCCCAACGGGACGAGCAGTACTTC,CASSKRAQRDEQYF,TRBV21-1,-,-,TRBJ2-7
TGTGCCAGTACCAAAACCGGGACTCAACAAGAGACCCAGTACTTC,CASTKTGTQQETQYF,TRBV19,-,few,TRBJ2-5
TGTGCCAGTAAATCGGGATATACAACCGAGCAGTTCTTC,CASKSGYTTEQFF,TRBV19,-,-,TRBJ2-1
TGTGCCATCAGTGACCTCAGGGTTGGGTCCCCTCAAGAGACCCAGTACTTC,CAISDLRVGSPQETQYF,TRBV10-3,-,-,TRBJ2-5
TGTGCCAGCAGCTTAGGCCTGGGGAGCTCCTACGAGCAGTACTTC,CASSLGLGSSYEQYF,TRBV7-2,-,-,TRBJ2-7
TGTGCCAGCGGAGAACAGATGGGGCGTGTAGAAAAACTGTTTTTT,CASGEQMGRVEKLFF,TRBV2,-,few,TRBJ1-4
TGTGCCAGCAGCTTAGACTGGGCAGCTGAAGCTTTCTTT,CASSLDWAAEAFF,TRBV11-3,-,-,TRBJ1-1
TGTGCCTGGAGTACCTATGAGGGACTAGCGGGAACCGCTCCCCAAGAGACCCAGTACTTC,CAWSTYEGLAGTAPQETQYF,TRBV30,TRBD2,few,TRBJ2-5
TGTGCCAGCAGTCTGACAGGGGGCTGGGTAAATCAGCCCCAGCATTTT,CASSLTGGWVNQPQHF,TRBV2,TRBD1,-,TRBJ1-5
TGTGCCAGCAGTGAAACCCTGCATAGCTCCTACAATGAGCAGTTCTTC,CASSETLHSSYNEQFF,TRBV25-1,-,-,TRBJ2-1
TGCGCCAGCAGCTCGACAGGTTTTAGCACAGATACGCAGTATTTT,CASSSTGFSTDTQYF,TRBV5-1,-,-,TRBJ2-3
TGTGCCAGCAGTTTATCGTGGGACAGTAAGACCCAGTACTTC,CASSLSWDSKTQYF,TRBV27,TRBD1,few,TRBJ2-5
TGTGCCAGCTCACTAGACAGGGTTAGCAATGAGCAGTTCTTC,CASSLDRVSNEQFF,TRBV18,TRBD1,-,TRBJ2-1
TGTGCCAGCAGCCAAAGGACGCTAGCGGGAGGGGGCGAGCAGTACTTC,CASSQRTLAGGGEQYF,TRBV7-2,TRBD2,-,TRBJ2-7
TGTGCCAGCCTAGCGGGAACCGGGGAGCTGTTTTTT,CASLAGTGELFF,TRBV6-1,TRBD2,-,TRBJ2-2
TGTGCCAGCAGCCCCGGACAGGGATTTGACACCATATATTTT,CASSPGQGFDTIYF,TRBV9,TRBD1,few,TRBJ1-3
TGTGCCAGTAGTATCAGATCCGCGGGGGAGACCCAGTACTTC,CASSIRSAGETQYF,TRBV19,-,-,TRBJ2-5
TGTGCCAGCAGTTTAGGAGGGCGACCGATTTACGAGCAGTACTTC,CASSLGGRPIYEQYF,TRBV28,-,-,TRBJ2-7
TGTGCCAGCAGTGCGACATTGCTACAGCCCCAGCATTTT,CASSATLLQPQHF,TRBV2,-,few,TRBJ1-5
TGTGCCAGCAGGACCGGGACTCAGAGCTCCTACGAGCAGTACTTC,CASRTGTQSSYEQYF,TRBV27,-,-,TRBJ2-7
TGCGCCAGCAGCCAAGATCTGCGGGGAGGGGGGTCTGAAAAACTGTTTTTT,CASSQDLRGGGSEKLFF,TRBV4-3,-,few,TRBJ1-4
TGTGCCAGCAGTCTCCACGGGGGGGGGATGGGATCCCGATATGGCTACACCTTC,CASSLHGGGMGSRYGYTF,TRBV27,-,few,TRBJ1-2
TGTGCCAGCAGTCCTAGCCCCGGGGAGCTGTTTTTT,CASSPSPGELFF,TRBV28,-,-,TRBJ2-2
TGCGCCAGCAGCGCTAGCGTCACAGCGGGAGGAACCTACAATGAGCAGTTCTTC,CASSASVTAGGTYNEQFF,TRBV4-1,TRBD2,few,TRBJ2-1
TGTGCCTGGGCGACAGGATACAATGAGCAGTTCTTC,CAWATGYNEQFF,TRBV30,-,few,TRBJ2-1
TGCGCCAGCAGCTTGGCTCCCCGGGTCGGGGAAGAGACCCAGTACTTC,CASSLAPRVGEETQYF,TRBV5-1,-,few,TRBJ2-5
TGTGCCAGCAGCTTAGGCTTGGGGGGGGGCACAGATACGCAGTATTTT,CASSLGLGGGTDTQYF,TRBV13,TRBD2,-,TRBJ2-3
TGCGCCAGCAGCCAACCCCTCTTACAAAGCGGTAACAGGGCCTACAATGAGCAGTTCTTC,CASSQPLLQSGNRAYNEQFF,TRBV5-1,-,-,TRBJ2-1
TGTGCCAGCAGCCAAGGGCTTATCAGGGAGCAGTTCTTC,CASSQGLIREQFF,TRBV4-2,-,few,TRBJ2-1
TGTGCCAGCAGCTTCGGGAACGGGATCACCCAGTTCTTC,CASSFGNGITQFF,TRBV11-2,-,-,TRBJ2-1
TGCGCCAGCAGCCCCGGGACAGCCGGCTACGAGCAGTACTTC,CASSPGTAGYEQYF,TRBV10-1,TRBD1,few,TRBJ2-7
TGTGCCTGGAGTGTAACCCCCAGGGGCGGTGAAAAACTGTTTTTT,CAWSVTPRGGEKLFF,TRBV30,-,-,TRBJ1-4
TGTGCCAGCCGATCCGGGACAGGGGTCTCCGGGGAGCTGTTTTTT,CASRSGTGVSGELFF,TRBV6-6,TRBD1,few,TRBJ2-2
TGTGCCAGCAGGCGACAGGGTGGGAGCTACGAGCAGTACTTC,CASRRQGGSYEQYF,TRBV28,TRBD1,few,TRBJ2-7
TGTGCCAGCAGCACGACAGGGGCCGCGACATACAATGAGCAGTTCTTC,CASSTTGAATYNEQFF,TRBV7-9,TRBD1,many,TRBJ2-1
TGTGCCAGCAGTTACTCGAAAGGGGTTTCGGATACGCAGTATTTT,CASSYSKGVSDTQYF,TRBV6-5,-,-,TRBJ2-3
TGTGCCAGCAGCGTAGCACTTGCCGTCGATACGCAGTATTTT,CASSVALAVDTQYF,TRBV9,-,-,TRBJ2-3
TGTGCCAGCAGTGAATCTATGACCTACGAGCAGTACTTC,CASSESMTYEQYF,TRBV6-1,-,few,TRBJ2-7
TGTGCCAGCAGCCCGCAAGACAGGGATCAGCCCCAGCATTTT,CASSPQDRDQPQHF,TRBV9,TRBD1,-,TRBJ1-5